Below, one T cell receptor beta chain is given with its context. This entry is derived from a study of T cell responses to AZD1222 COVID-19 vaccine. The CDR3 totals 14 residues. Germline CDR1 reads MRHNA; CDR2 reads SNTAGT. With V trimmed by 4 bases and J by 3 bases, 2 bases remained unmatched. Some clones are missing from TCRdb's copy, which holds only in-frame ones; the method was immunoSEQ multiplex PCR. This sample carries 75,000 to 100,000 clones, 70% to 90% of them seen once, and the ten largest clones take around 1.6%. The receptor comes from an adult in good health. The chain joins TRBV6-4 to TRBJ2-3; 9 nucleotides match TRBD1. This material consisted of peripheral blood, taken on day 0 of AZD1222 vaccination. CDR3 residues: CASSVDRGTDTQYF. The CDR3, as DNA: TGTGCCAGCAGTGTGGACAGGGGTACAGATACGCAGTATTTT.